This T cell receptor beta chain was recovered during a study of T cells in Graves' hyperthyroidism and ophthalmopathy. At the level of the study: Initial diagnosis, before any treatment, was when peripheral blood was collected.

The sample holds many counts of this clonotype. Its antigen is undetermined. The definition of stable Graves' hyperthyroidism was no ophthalmopathy progression within 18 months. PBMCs were collected from an approximately 9.4 ml volume of fresh peripheral blood. The CDR3 contains 16 residues. The trim removed 4 bases at V and 4 bases at J, leaving 7 bases unmatched. Germline lookup yields CDR1 SNHLY and CDR2 FYNNEI. RNA transcripts served as the template for amplifying TCR beta CDR3 regions. First-round RT-PCR of the TCR CDR3 relied on the HTBI primer set. In TCRdb, the multiplex PCR reads were re-called with MiXCR into one record per CDR3 protein. The sample has about 360,000 distinct CDR3 sequences; 20% to 25% are singletons. Study-wide findings and caveats: In blood, most of the thyroid clonotypes expanded above 0.001 were also present.

The sequencing input was blood. This sequence joins TRBV2 and TRBJ2-7; TRBD2 aligns across 13 bases. The receptor comes from a middle-aged man with Graves' hyperthyroidism. This CDR3 reads CASSGTSGSGFYEQYF. The CDR3 bases are TGTGCCAGCAGTGGGACTAGCGGGAGTGGCTTTTACGAGCAGTACTTC.